This T cell receptor (beta chain) was recorded in a study of T cells after posttransplantation cyclophosphamide. The related graft donor's blood sample was taken on the day of bone marrow donation. Germline CDR1 MDHEN, CDR2 SYDVKM. Trimming removed 5 bases from V and 7 bases from J; junction bases left unmatched: 16. The CDR3 covers 17 residues. Study-wide results and limits: TRB clonality was highly associated with recipient CMV seropositivity and reactivation. Later post-transplant blood repertoires were often dominated by donor CD8+ memory clones.

This clone was counted ten times or more. Its antigen is as yet unknown. The assay was immunoSEQ multiplex PCR, and TCRdb's table has in-frame clones only and misses some. The sample has roughly 35,000 clones, none seen only once; the top ten hold 1% to 1.5%. This chain connects TRBV28 to TRBJ1-2; 10 bases agree with TRBD1. The specimen sequenced was PBMCs. This sequence originates from a girl between 5 and 17 years old in good health, CMV-negative, and a related stem cell transplant donor. Here the CDR3 reads CASSHPRDRGRVAGYTF. For the CDR3, the DNA is TGTGCCAGCAGTCACCCCCGGGACAGGGGACGTGTCGCTGGCTACACCTTC.